This TCR beta chain was identified during a study of T cell repertoires in cytomegalovirus infection. Study context: Selection of CMV epitopes for the study included recently identified HLA-C-restricted and well-studied HLA-B-restricted ones. It was the public TCR beta signatures that indicated both CMV infection and matching HLA type. Regarding the study as a whole: Totalled public TCR beta family frequency picked out people who carried CMV plus the relevant HLA.

This clonotype appeared a few times. The antigen remains undetermined. V lost 7 bases and J lost 13, with 19 bases in between. CDR3 length: 13 residues. In TCRdb, the reads were re-called with MiXCR into one record per CDR3 protein. Here the sample spans roughly 920,000 distinct CDR3 sequences, around 31% being singletons. The TCR originated in a human donor in good health (CMV status not recorded). Some clones in this sample may be carry-over from other donors' samples. This chain uses TRBV12-3 or TRBV12-4 with TRBJ2-2; D call uncertain. The input for sequencing was cultured CD8+ T cells from PBMCs, taken from culture after CMV antigen stimulation. This CDR3 is CASTYSRSVGLFF. The CDR3, as DNA: TGTGCCAGCACCTATTCCCGGTCCGTGGGGCTGTTTTTT.